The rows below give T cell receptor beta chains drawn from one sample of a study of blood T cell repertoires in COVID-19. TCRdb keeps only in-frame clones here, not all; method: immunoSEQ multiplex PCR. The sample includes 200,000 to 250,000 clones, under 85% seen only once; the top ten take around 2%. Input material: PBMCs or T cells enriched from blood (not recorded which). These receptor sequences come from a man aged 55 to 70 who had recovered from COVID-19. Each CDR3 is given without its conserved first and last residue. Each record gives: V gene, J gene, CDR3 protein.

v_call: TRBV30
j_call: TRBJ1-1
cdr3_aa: AWSQEVYTEAF

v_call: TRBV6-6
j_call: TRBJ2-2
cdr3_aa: ASTRLGGERTGELF

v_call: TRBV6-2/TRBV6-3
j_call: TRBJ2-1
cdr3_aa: ASSSGTPPVNEQF

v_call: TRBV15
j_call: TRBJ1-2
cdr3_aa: ATSRDKGGGFYGYT

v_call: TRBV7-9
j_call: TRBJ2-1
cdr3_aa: ASSGGRVEQF

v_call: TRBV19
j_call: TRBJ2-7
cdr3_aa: ASSTRGPYYEQY

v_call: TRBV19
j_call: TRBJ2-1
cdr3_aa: ASSGLAGGLYNEQF

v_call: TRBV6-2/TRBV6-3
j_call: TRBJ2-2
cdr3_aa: ASSVQGETGELF

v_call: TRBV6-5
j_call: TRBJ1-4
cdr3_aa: ASSYSVGGANEKLF

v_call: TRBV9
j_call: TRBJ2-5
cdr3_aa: ASSVGQGETQY

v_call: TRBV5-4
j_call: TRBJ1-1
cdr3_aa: ASSLSGIAF

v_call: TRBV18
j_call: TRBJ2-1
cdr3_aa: ASSPSLPNEQF

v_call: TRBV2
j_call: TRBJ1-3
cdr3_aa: ASSERKSSGNTIY

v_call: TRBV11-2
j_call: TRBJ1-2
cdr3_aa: ASSPPTGGAYT

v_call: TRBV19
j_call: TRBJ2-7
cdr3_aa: ASSRQGAYEQY

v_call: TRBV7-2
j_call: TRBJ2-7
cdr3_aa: ASSLGRVYEQY

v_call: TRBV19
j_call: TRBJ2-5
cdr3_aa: ASTKSLAGGLETQY

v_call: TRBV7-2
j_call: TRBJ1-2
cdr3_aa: ASRITGGAGYGYT

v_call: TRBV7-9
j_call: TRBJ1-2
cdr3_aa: ASSPTGDSNYGYT

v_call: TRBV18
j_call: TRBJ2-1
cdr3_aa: ASSPVSTSGGFEQF

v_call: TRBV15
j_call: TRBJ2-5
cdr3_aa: ATSHSGARETQY

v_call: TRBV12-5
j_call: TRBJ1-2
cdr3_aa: ASGVGGYGYT

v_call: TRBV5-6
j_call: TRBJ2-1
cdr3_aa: ASSLVVAGVYNEQF

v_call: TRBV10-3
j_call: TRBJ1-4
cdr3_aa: AISGGQEKLF

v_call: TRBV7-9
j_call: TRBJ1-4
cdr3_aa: ASSLARWLDEKLF

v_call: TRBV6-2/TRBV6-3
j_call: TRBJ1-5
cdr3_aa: ASSAQGAVGANQPQH

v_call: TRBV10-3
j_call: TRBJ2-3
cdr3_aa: AISENGGAPDTQY

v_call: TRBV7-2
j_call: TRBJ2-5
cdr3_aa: ASKLAGVSETQY

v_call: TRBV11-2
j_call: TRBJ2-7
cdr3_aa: ASSLGFGGTSADEQY

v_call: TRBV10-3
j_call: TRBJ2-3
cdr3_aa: AISETSGVPDTQY

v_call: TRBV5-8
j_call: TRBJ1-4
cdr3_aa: ASSLWFQGQEKLF

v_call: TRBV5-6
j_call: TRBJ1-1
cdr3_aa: ASSFTAGGREAEAF

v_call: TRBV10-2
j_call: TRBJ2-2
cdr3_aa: ASGGYSPNTGELF

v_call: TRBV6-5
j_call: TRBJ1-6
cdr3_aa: ASRRQGSNSPLH

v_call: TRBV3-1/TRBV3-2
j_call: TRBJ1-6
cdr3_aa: ASSHVGGGKSLH

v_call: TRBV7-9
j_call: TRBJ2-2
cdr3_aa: ASTGTENTGELF

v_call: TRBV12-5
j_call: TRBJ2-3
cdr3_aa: ASGLVRGGPTDTQY

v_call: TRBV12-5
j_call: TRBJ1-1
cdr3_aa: ASGLPGRQVEAF

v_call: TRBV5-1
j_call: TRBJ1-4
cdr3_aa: ASSRPPDRGIAKLF

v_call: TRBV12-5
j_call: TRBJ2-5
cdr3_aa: ASGLVPGGQETQY

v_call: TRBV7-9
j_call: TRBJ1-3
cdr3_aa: ASSLAIGANGADTIY

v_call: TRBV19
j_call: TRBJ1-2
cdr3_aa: ASSIAGTANYGYT

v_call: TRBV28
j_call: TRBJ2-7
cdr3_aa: ASILTGSSYEQY

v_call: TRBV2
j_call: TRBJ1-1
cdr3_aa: ASIDRDSAF

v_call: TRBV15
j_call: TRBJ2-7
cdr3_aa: ATSVRMGSYEQY

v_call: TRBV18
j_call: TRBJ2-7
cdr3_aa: ASSGARIKQY

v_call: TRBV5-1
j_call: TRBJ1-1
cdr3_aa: ASSLARTFNTEAF

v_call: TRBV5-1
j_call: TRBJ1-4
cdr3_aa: ASSPREDEKLF

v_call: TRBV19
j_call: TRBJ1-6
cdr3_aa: ASSMGQGESYNSPLH

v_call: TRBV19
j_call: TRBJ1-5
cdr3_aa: ASSGTGGNQPQH

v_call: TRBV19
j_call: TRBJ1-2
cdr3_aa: ASREPRDSHYGYT

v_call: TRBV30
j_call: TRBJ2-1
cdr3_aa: AVQQGAYNEQF

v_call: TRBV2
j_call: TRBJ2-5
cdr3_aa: ASSLTSGGGETQY

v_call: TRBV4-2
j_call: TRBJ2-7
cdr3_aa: ASSQDTNSRGNEQY

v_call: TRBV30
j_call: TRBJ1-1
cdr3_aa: AWSQTRTGHGNTEAF

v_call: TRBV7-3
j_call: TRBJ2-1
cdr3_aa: ASSLMAGSGSEQF

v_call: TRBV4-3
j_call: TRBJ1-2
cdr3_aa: ASSQEQGDYGYT

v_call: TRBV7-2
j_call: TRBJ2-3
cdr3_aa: ASSLEGRAFSDTQY